This TCR beta chain is drawn from a study of CD8 T cells in ankylosing spondylitis. Whole-study results and caveats: A motif in TCR beta, a set of seven to nine highly homologous variants, appeared characteristic of ankylosing spondylitis blood.

MiXCR was run by TCRdb on the 5' RACE reads, yielding one entry per CDR3 protein. Of some 800,000 distinct CDR3 sequences detected, over 9.5% appear once; the ten largest clones hold approximately 0.46%. This clonotype was observed at least ten times. Its antigen is unidentified. Germline assignment: CDR1 LNHNV and CDR2 YYDKDF (reference sequence). The CDR3 consists of 14 residues. Trimming left V 1 base short and J 4 bases short, with 7 bases between. The sequence was collected from a male donor with ankylosing spondylitis. The chain couples TRBV15 to TRBJ1-4, with D perhaps TRBD1 (5 bases). The sequencing sample was made of blood, either unsorted or a sorted T cell fraction (not recorded which). The CDR3 loop reads CATSRGQINEKLFF. Written as DNA, the CDR3 is TGTGCCACCAGCAGAGGACAGATTAATGAAAAACTGTTTTTT.